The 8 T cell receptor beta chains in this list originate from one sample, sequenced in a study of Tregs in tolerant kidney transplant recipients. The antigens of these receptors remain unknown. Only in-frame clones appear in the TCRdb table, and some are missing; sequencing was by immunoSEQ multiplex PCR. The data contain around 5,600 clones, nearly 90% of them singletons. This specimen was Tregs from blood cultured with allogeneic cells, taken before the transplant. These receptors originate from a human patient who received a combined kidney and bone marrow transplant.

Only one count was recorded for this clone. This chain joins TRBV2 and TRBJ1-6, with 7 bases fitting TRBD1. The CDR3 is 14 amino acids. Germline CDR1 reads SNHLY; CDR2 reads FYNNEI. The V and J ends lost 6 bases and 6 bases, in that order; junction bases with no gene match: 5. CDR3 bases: TGTGCCAGCAGAAGTAGGGGGCCTAATTCACCCCTCCACTTT. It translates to CASRSRGPNSPLHF. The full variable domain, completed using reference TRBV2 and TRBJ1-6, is EPEVTQTPSHQVTQMGQEVILRCVPISNHLYFYWYRQILGQKVEFLVSFYNNEISEKSEIFDDQFSVERPDGSNFTLKIRSTKLEDSAMYFCASRSRGPNSPLHFGNGTRLTVT.

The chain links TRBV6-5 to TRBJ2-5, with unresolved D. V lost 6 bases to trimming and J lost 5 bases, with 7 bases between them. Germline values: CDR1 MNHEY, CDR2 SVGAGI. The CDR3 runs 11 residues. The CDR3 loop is CASSLRETQYF. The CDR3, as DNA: TGTGCCAGCAGCCTTAGGGAGACCCAGTACTTC.

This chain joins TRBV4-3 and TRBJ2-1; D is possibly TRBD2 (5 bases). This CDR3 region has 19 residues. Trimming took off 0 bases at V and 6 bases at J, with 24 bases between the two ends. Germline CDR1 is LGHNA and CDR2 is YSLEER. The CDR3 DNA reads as TGCGCCAGCAGCCAAGATAGAGGAGGAACGAGGAGTTCGTCCAATGAGCAGTTCTTC. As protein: CASSQDRGGTRSSSNEQFF.

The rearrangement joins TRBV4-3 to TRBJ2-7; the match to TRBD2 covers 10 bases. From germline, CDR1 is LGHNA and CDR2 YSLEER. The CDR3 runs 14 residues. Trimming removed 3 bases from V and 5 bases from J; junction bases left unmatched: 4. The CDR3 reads CASSHGTSAHEQYF. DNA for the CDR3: TGCGCCAGCAGCCATGGGACTAGCGCCCACGAGCAGTACTTC.

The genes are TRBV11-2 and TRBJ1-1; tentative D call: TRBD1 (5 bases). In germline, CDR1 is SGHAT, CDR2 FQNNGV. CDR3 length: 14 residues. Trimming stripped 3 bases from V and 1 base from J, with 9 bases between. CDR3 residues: CASSFQRGNTEAFF. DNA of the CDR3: TGTGCCAGCAGCTTTCAAAGGGGGAACACTGAAGCTTTCTTT.

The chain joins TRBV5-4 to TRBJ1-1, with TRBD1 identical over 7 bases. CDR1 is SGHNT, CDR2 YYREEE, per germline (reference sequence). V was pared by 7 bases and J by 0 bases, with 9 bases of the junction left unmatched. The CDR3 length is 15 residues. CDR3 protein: CASRSTGPMNTEAFF. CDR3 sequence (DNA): TGTGCCAGCCGGTCGACAGGGCCAATGAACACTGAAGCTTTCTTT.

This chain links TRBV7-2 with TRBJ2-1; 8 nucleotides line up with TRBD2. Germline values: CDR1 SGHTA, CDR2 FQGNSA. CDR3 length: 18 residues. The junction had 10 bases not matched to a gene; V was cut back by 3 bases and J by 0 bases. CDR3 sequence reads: CASSFLPGGPSSYNEQFF. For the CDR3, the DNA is TGTGCCAGCAGCTTCTTGCCGGGAGGGCCGAGCTCCTACAATGAGCAGTTCTTC.

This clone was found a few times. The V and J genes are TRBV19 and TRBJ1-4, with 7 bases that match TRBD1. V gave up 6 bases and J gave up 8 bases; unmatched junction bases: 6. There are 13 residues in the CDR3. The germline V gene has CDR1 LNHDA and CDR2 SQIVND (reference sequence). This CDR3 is CASRRQGGEKLFF. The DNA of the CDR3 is TGTGCCAGTAGGAGACAGGGTGGCGAAAAACTGTTTTTT.